This TCR beta chain stems from a study of prognosis after radiotherapy for stage I lung cancer. Study as a whole: Stage I lung tumors that were newly diagnosed and primary were found in around 13 patients, while about five patients had oligometastatic NSCLC after surgical resection of the primary tumor. It was SBRT that served as radiotherapy, in 3 to 5 fractions with a biologically effective dose of at least 100 Gy. The patient group included nobody who received concurrent therapy with stereotactic body radiotherapy.

Germline V gene sequence: CDR1 SGHAT, CDR2 FQNNGV. V gave up 2 bases and J gave up 3 bases, with 3 bases separating them. This CDR3 contains 12 residues. Amplification of the TCR beta CDR3 (from genomic DNA) was done by two-round multiplex PCR. The first PCR round targeted every TRBV and TRBJ gene with specific primers. TCRdb fed the multiplex PCR reads into MiXCR, producing one record per CDR3 protein. The sample yields about 14,000 distinct CDR3 sequences, 56% seen once. In this sample, this clonotype is large. This clonotype was sampled from a donor over 45 with non-small cell lung cancer. The sequences come from PBMCs, collected before or after stereotactic body radiation therapy (not recorded which). The chain recombines TRBV11-2 with TRBJ2-3; D is unresolved. CDR3 loop: CASSLKTDTQYF. DNA of the CDR3: TGTGCCAGCAGCTTAAAAACAGATACGCAGTATTTT.